Included here is one T cell receptor (beta chain) sequence, with context. What it binds is not known. Investigators merged groups given second doses at roughly 4 or roughly 12 weeks. This sample was included in a study of T cell responses to AZD1222 COVID-19 vaccine. Study-level results: Dominant CD4 TCR responses targeted spike regions 160-218 and 743-854. Among those given AZD1222, only five to seven were seropositive at baseline.

Measured with immunoSEQ multiplex PCR; TCRdb has only the in-frame clones, and not every one. The sample has about 180,000 clones; around 90% are singletons. The sample in question was peripheral blood, obtained 28 days after the second AZD1222 dose. This sequence was found in an adult who received the AZD1222 COVID-19 vaccine.

In DNA, the CDR3 is TGTGCCAGCAGCTTGAGCAAGAACACTGAAGCTTTCTTT. Its protein product is CASSLSKNTEAFF. The V gene is TRBV11-1, the J gene TRBJ1-1, with no clear D. The germline V gene has CDR1 SGHAT and CDR2 FQDESV (reference sequence). V lost 3 bases and J lost 1, with 6 bases in between. The CDR3 spans 13 residues.